The clone carrying this T cell receptor (beta chain) was seen many times. Its antigen is as yet unknown. The sample belongs to a study of T cells in Graves' hyperthyroidism and ophthalmopathy. Study-wide findings and caveats: Blood also contained most expanded thyroid clonotypes above 0.001.

Ophthalmopathy patients all had a Clinical Activity Score of at least 3, a NOSPECS grade of at least 4 and disease under 3 months old. Patients were excluded because of uncontrolled infection, other autoimmune disease, pregnancy or lactation. Fresh peripheral blood, 10 ml, was the source of the PBMCs. Template material for amplifying TCR beta CDR3 regions consisted of RNA transcripts. HTBI primers were the set used in a first-round RT-PCR of the TCR CDR3. Each CDR3 protein is one row after TCRdb ran MiXCR on the multiplex PCR reads. In the table there are 400,000 to 550,000 distinct CDR3 sequences, around 24% of which are singletons. The CDR3 has 16 residues. The germline gives CDR1 MNHNS, CDR2 SASEGT. With 2 bases removed from V and 0 bases from J, the gap between germline ends came to 14 bases.

The genes are TRBV6-1 and TRBJ2-7, with D perhaps being TRBD1 or TRBD2 (5 bases each). The sequencing input was blood. The sequence came from a woman in her 30s with Graves' ophthalmopathy. This CDR3 reads CASSETQDLSSYEQYF. CDR3 in DNA: TGTGCCAGCAGTGAAACACAGGACTTAAGCTCCTACGAGCAGTACTTC.